Listed here are 4 T cell receptor beta chains from one sample, sequenced in a study of T-cell reconstitution after alpha-beta-depleted transplantation in children. Unique molecular identifiers were incorporated during preparation of the TCRbeta library. TCRdb fed the PCR reads into MiXCR, producing one record per CDR3 protein. The sample has roughly 350,000 distinct CDR3 sequences; approximately 10% are singletons. The sequencing used PBMCs from the stem cell graft donor, collected from the stem cell graft. These receptors all come from a human donor who donated a stem cell graft to a child with acute lymphoblastic leukemia.

The V gene is TRBV7-8, the J gene TRBJ2-1, with 8 bases that match TRBD2. Looked up from germline, CDR1 is SGHVS and CDR2 is FQNEAQ. This CDR3 is 17 amino acids long. With V trimmed by 0 bases and J by 0 bases, 4 bases remained unmatched. The CDR3 DNA sequence: TGTGCCAGCAGCTTAGCATCAGCGGGGGTCTCCTACAATGAGCAGTTCTTC. Amino acid sequence: CASSLASAGVSYNEQFF. Supplemented by reference TRBV7-8 and TRBJ2-1, the full variable domain reads GAGVSQSPRYKVAKRGQDVALRCDPISGHVSLFWYQQALGQGPEFLTYFQNEAQLDKSGLPSDRFFAERPEGSVSTLKIQRTQQEDSAVYLCASSLASAGVSYNEQFFGPGTRLTVL.

The sample holds many counts of this clonotype. The V and J genes are TRBV7-2 and TRBJ2-5, with 7 bases that match TRBD2. Germline-derived CDR1 and CDR2 are SGHTA and FQGNSA. The V segment lost 5 bases and the J segment 5 bases; nucleotides outside the gene matches: 5. The CDR3 has 13 amino acids. The CDR3 bases are TGTGCCAGCAGCCCTGGGCGGGGGGAGACCCAGTACTTC. As protein: CASSPGRGETQYF.

The table lists this clonotype with a few counts. The V call is TRBV6-2 or TRBV6-3, the J call TRBJ1-5, with a possible D match to TRBD1 (5 bases). Trimming stripped 0 bases from V and 6 bases from J, with 15 bases between. There are 16 residues in the CDR3. Germline V gene data show CDR1 as MNHEY and CDR2 as SVGEGT. CDR3: CASSYSTREHPQPQHF. CDR3 sequence (DNA): TGTGCCAGCAGTTACTCGACCAGGGAACATCCTCAGCCCCAGCATTTT.

This clonotype was picked up a small number of times. V and J are TRBV4-1 and TRBJ2-3, with D unresolved. CDR3 length: 14 amino acids. Trimming shortened V by 5 bases and J by 1 base, and 10 bases separated the two germline ends. Germline V gene lookup returns CDR1 MGHRA and CDR2 YSYEKL. The CDR3 nucleotides read TGCGCCAGCAGCTATACGGTGGGCACAGATACGCAGTATTTT. Protein sequence: CASSYTVGTDTQYF.